The 21 T cell receptor beta chains given below trace back to one sample, sequenced in a study of blood T cell repertoires in COVID-19. Assay used: immunoSEQ multiplex PCR; TCRdb lists only in-frame clones, some missing. This table has about 93,000 clones, almost 90% appearing once. Sequencing was done on a sample of peripheral blood. The source is a human donor with active COVID-19. The donor label of this sample is uncertain.

The chain combines TRBV5-6 with TRBJ1-2; no firm D call. The germline V gene encodes CDR1 SGHDT and CDR2 YYEEEE. V gave up 5 bases and J gave up 3 bases, with 8 bases separating them. This CDR3 is 12 amino acids long. The CDR3 loop is CASRKSDYGYTF. Here the CDR3 DNA reads TGTGCCAGCAGAAAGAGTGACTATGGCTACACCTTC. Complete variable domain (other parts from reference TRBV5-6 and TRBJ1-2): DAGVTQSPTHLIKTRGQQVTLRCSPKSGHDTVSWYQQALGQGPQFIFQYYEEEERQRGNFPDRFSGHQFPNYSSELNVNALLLGDSALYLCASRKSDYGYTFGSGTRLTVV.

This clone was detected once. This chain links TRBV9 with TRBJ2-3, with D possibly being TRBD2 (6 bases). Looked up from germline, CDR1 is SGDLS and CDR2 is YYNGEE. The CDR3 runs to 16 residues. V was cut by 0 bases and J by 2 bases, with 13 bases left in between. The CDR3 bases are TGTGCCAGCAGCGTAGGGGCTAGCGACCACACAGATACGCAGTATTTT. Protein sequence: CASSVGASDHTDTQYF. The full variable domain, with the rest looked up from reference TRBV9 and TRBJ2-3, is DSGVTQTPKHLITATGQRVTLRCSPRSGDLSVYWYQQSLDQGLQFLIQYYNGEERAKGNILERFSAQQFPDLHSELNLSSLELGDSALYFCASSVGASDHTDTQYFGPGTRLTVL.

This clone was seen more than once but under ten times. V usage is TRBV6-5 and J usage is TRBJ2-5; 11 nucleotides line up with TRBD1. CDR3 length: 14 amino acids. From germline, CDR1 is MNHEY and CDR2 SVGAGI. V lost 2 bases, J lost 5 bases, and 1 base stayed unmatched. CDR3 coding DNA: TGTGCCAGCAGTTACGGGACAGGGGGGGAGACCCAGTACTTC. Its protein product is CASSYGTGGETQYF.

The J gene is TRBJ2-7, the V gene TRBV29-1; 9 bases line up with TRBD1. The CDR3 loop spans 13 amino acids. CDR1 is SQVTM and CDR2 is ANQGSEA in the germline V gene. V lost 4 bases, J lost 6 bases, and 7 bases stayed unmatched. CDR3 bases: TGCAGCGTTGGGGGACAGGGAAGAAGCGAGCAGTACTTC. Residues: CSVGGQGRSEQYF.

V and J are TRBV27 and TRBJ2-7; TRBD1 matches 7 bases. V shed 6 bases and J 2 bases; nucleotides not matched to a gene: 10. The germline V gene has CDR1 MNHEY and CDR2 SMNVEV (reference sequence). This CDR3 region has 15 residues. The CDR3 loop is CASSGTESFPYEQYF. In DNA form, the CDR3 reads TGTGCCAGCAGCGGGACAGAATCTTTCCCCTACGAGCAGTACTTC.

This clone appeared once. The rearrangement links TRBV6-2 or TRBV6-3 to TRBJ1-1; D is possibly TRBD1 (6 bases). Per germline, CDR1 MNHEY and CDR2 SVGEGT. The CDR3 spans 15 residues. V dropped 4 bases and J dropped 7 bases, with 19 bases sitting between them. Written as DNA, the CDR3 is TGTGCCAGCAGTTCGTCTTACAGGGCCGCGATTGAAGCTTTCTTT. Translated, it gives CASSSSYRAAIEAFF.

The chain is built from TRBV12-3 or TRBV12-4 and TRBJ1-2; possibly TRBD1 for D (6 bases). V was cut by 10 bases and J by 6 bases, with 18 bases left in between. This CDR3 region has 13 residues. CDR3 amino acids: CATHEGGHDGYTF. The DNA for the CDR3 is TGTGCCACCCACGAGGGGGGGCACGATGGCTACACCTTC.

The chain employs TRBV24-1 and TRBJ2-4; D not certain. In germline, CDR1 is KGHDR, CDR2 SFDVKD. The ends were cut back, 0 bases at V and 15 bases at J, with 8 bases in the middle. There are 11 residues in the CDR3. The CDR3 DNA sequence: TGTGCCACCAGTGATTTGCGCGTGTGGTACTTC. Protein product: CATSDLRVWYF.

The CDR3, as DNA: TGTGCCAGCAGCGTCGGGGGAACCTATGGCTACACCTTC. This encodes CASSVGGTYGYTF. V usage is TRBV9 and J usage is TRBJ1-2, with TRBD1 as a possible D gene (5 bases). This CDR3 comprises 13 residues. Germline V lookup: CDR1 SGDLS, CDR2 YYNGEE. The ends were cut back, 2 bases at V and 4 bases at J, with 9 bases in the middle.

The chain recombines TRBV18 with TRBJ1-4; unclear D gene. Trimming removed 4 bases from V and 7 bases from J, with 19 bases in between. Germline V gene sequence: CDR1 KGHSH, CDR2 LQKENI. The CDR3 is made up of 16 amino acids. CDR3 sequence: CASSLPISSGREKLFF. CDR3 nucleotide sequence: TGTGCCAGCTCACTTCCCATATCTAGCGGGCGTGAAAAACTGTTTTTT.

The chain joins TRBV18 to TRBJ1-3, with TRBD1 identical over 9 bases. Germline CDR1 reads KGHSH; CDR2 reads LQKENI. The CDR3 covers 21 residues. V was pared by 3 bases and J by 0 bases, with 18 bases of the junction left unmatched. CDR3 in amino acids: CASSPFFPGTGRFSSGNTIYF. The CDR3 DNA is TGTGCCAGCTCACCCTTCTTCCCCGGGACAGGGCGATTTAGCTCTGGAAACACCATATATTTT. Based on the CDR3 plus reference TRBV18 and TRBJ1-3, the full variable domain is NAGVMQNPRHLVRRRGQEARLRCSPMKGHSHVYWYRQLPEEGLKFMVYLQKENIIDESGMPKERFSAEFPKEGPSILRIQQVVRGDSAAYFCASSPFFPGTGRFSSGNTIYFGEGSWLTVV.

The CDR3 bases are TGTGCCAGCAGCCGAGGGACAGGGGATGGCTACACCTTC. Encoded protein: CASSRGTGDGYTF. V is TRBV7-2 and J is TRBJ1-2, with 10 nucleotides matching TRBD1. After removal of 5 bases from V and 6 bases from J, the junction contained 3 bases not matched to a gene. The CDR3 length is 13 residues. Germline V gene sequence: CDR1 SGHTA, CDR2 FQGNSA.

The CDR3 protein is CASSLGGTDSPLHF. Here the CDR3 DNA reads TGCGCCAGCAGCCTAGGGGGTACGGATTCACCCCTCCACTTT. The rearrangement uses TRBV5-1 and TRBJ1-6, with D possibly TRBD1 on 6 matching bases. Germline CDR1 reads SGHRS; CDR2 reads YFSETQ. Trimming took off 4 bases at V and 8 bases at J, with 13 bases between the two ends. This CDR3 is built from 14 residues.

J is TRBJ2-1 and V is TRBV19, with 7 bases identical to TRBD1. Looked up from germline, CDR1 is LNHDA and CDR2 is SQIVND (reference sequence). The V segment lost 5 bases and the J segment 8 bases; nucleotides outside the gene matches: 9. CDR3 size: 14 residues. The CDR3 region has the DNA TGTGCCAGTAGTGAAGGATACAGGGGTCATGAGCAGTTCTTC. Its translation: CASSEGYRGHEQFF.

This sequence joins TRBV7-2 and TRBJ2-5, with 10 positions matching TRBD2. The CDR3 consists of 15 residues. J lost 5 bases, V lost 0 bases, and 3 bases had no gene match. Germline V gene lookup returns CDR1 SGHTA and CDR2 FQGNSA. CDR3 sequence (DNA): TGTGCCAGCAGCTTAGCAGCGGGGGGGCTGGAGACCCAGTACTTC. This codes for CASSLAAGGLETQYF.

This sequence joins TRBV9 and TRBJ2-7, with TRBD1 identical over 11 bases. The CDR3 has 14 residues. The J segment lost 4 bases and the V segment lost 4 bases, leaving 4 bases of the junction unmatched. Germline assignment: CDR1 SGDLS and CDR2 YYNGEE. CDR3 in amino acids: CASSLGQGAYEQYF. The CDR3 DNA reads as TGTGCCAGCAGCCTCGGACAGGGGGCGTACGAGCAGTACTTC.

The chain has TRBV6-5 and TRBJ1-5, with TRBD1 matching over 8 bases. Germline V gene sequence: CDR1 MNHEY, CDR2 SVGAGI. The CDR3 has 13 residues. Germline trimming cut 7 bases from V and 6 bases from J; bases unmatched to any gene: 5. In DNA, the CDR3 is TGTGCCAGCAACATGGACAGGGTTCAGCCCCAGCATTTT. Translated: CASNMDRVQPQHF.

V is TRBV2 and J is TRBJ2-1; 9 bases align to TRBD2. This CDR3 contains 16 residues. V lost 5 bases and J lost 8; bases outside the gene matches: 13. The germline CDR1 and CDR2 sequences are SNHLY and FYNNEI. CDR3 protein: CASSTAVSGGIDEQFF. The CDR3 region has the DNA TGTGCCAGCAGTACAGCCGTGAGCGGGGGGATCGATGAGCAGTTCTTC.

The rearrangement links TRBV18 to TRBJ2-2; D possibly corresponds to TRBD1 (6 bases). The V end was cut by 6 bases, the J end by 2 bases, with 13 bases between. The CDR3 length is 15 residues. Germline loops: CDR1 KGHSH, CDR2 LQKENI. CDR3 loop: CASSQDRFNTGELFF. The CDR3 DNA sequence: TGTGCCAGCTCCCAGGACAGATTCAACACCGGGGAGCTGTTTTTT.

V gene TRBV3-1 (or the pseudogene TRBV3-2) combines with J gene TRBJ2-5; 10 nucleotides align to TRBD2. J was trimmed by 10 bases and V by 1 base; bases with no gene match: 9. CDR3 length: 15 residues. Per the germline V gene, CDR1 is LGHDT and CDR2 is YNNKEL (reference sequence). CDR3 DNA sequence: TGTGCCAGCAGCCAAGGCCGCAGCGGGGGGGCCGGCCAGTACTTC. It is translated as CASSQGRSGGAGQYF.

The gene calls are TRBV6-6 and TRBJ2-7, with 7 bases that match TRBD1. The CDR3 is made up of 14 amino acids. Germline V lookup: CDR1 MNHNY, CDR2 SVGAGI (reference sequence). J lost 0 bases, V lost 6 bases, and 5 bases had no gene match. This chain's CDR3 is CASRWDRPSYEQYF. The CDR3 DNA reads TGTGCCAGCAGGTGGGACAGACCCTCCTACGAGCAGTACTTC.